Listed below are T cell receptor beta chains from one sample, sequenced in a study of T cell repertoires in cytomegalovirus infection. TCRdb passed the reads through MiXCR, listing each CDR3 protein once. This repertoire shows around 550,000 distinct CDR3 sequences, about a quarter found once; its top ten account for 13%. Sample: PBMCs. The receptor source for this set is a human donor in good health (CMV status not recorded). Some clones in this sample may be carry-over from other donors' samples. Both conserved end residues are part of each CDR3. Each record gives: V gene, clone size, J gene, D gene, CDR3 length, CDR3 protein, CDR3 DNA. D genes are given only for firm matches. Part of the rows lack a size; the others show once, few, many or a class for expanded clones.

>TRBV28|few|TRBJ2-6|TRBD2|20
CASSFILAGWGRTGANVLTF
TGTGCCAGCAGTTTCATCCTAGCGGGATGGGGAAGGACTGGGGCCAACGTCCTGACTTTC
>TRBV5-1|.|TRBJ1-2|TRBD1|14
CASSSGTGGGGYTF
TGCGCCAGCAGCTCCGGGACAGGGGGCGGAGGCTACACCTTC
>TRBV12-5|.|TRBJ2-5|.|14
CASGFFRGKQTQYF
TGTGCTAGTGGTTTCTTCAGGGGTAAACAGACCCAGTACTTC
>TRBV7-2|many|TRBJ1-1|.|15
CASSLALKSNTEAFF
TGTGCCAGCAGCTTAGCGCTAAAGTCGAACACTGAAGCTTTCTTT
>TRBV6-2/TRBV6-3|few|TRBJ1-1|.|11
CASKTGIEAFF
TGTGCCAGCAAAACAGGGATTGAAGCTTTCTTT
>TRBV12-3/TRBV12-4|.|TRBJ2-1|TRBD1|18
CASSFGKNDRGTYNEQFF
TGTGCCAGCAGTTTCGGGAAAAACGACAGGGGTACGTACAATGAGCAGTTCTTC
>TRBV6-2/TRBV6-3|.|TRBJ2-1|TRBD2|18
CASSYASFVLAANNEQFF
TGTGCCAGCAGTTACGCCTCGTTTGTTCTAGCGGCAAACAATGAGCAGTTCTTC
>TRBV12-3/TRBV12-4|many|TRBJ1-1|.|14
CASSRRWGNTEAFF
TGTGCCAGCAGTCGGAGGTGGGGGAACACTGAAGCTTTCTTT
>TRBV7-2|many|TRBJ2-1|.|12
CASSLEQGEQFF
TGTGCCAGCAGCTTAGAACAGGGTGAGCAGTTCTTC
>TRBV7-9|few|TRBJ2-1|.|15
CASSQSYRSYNEQFF
TGTGCCAGCAGCCAATCTTATAGGTCTTACAATGAGCAGTTCTTC
>TRBV12-3/TRBV12-4|.|TRBJ2-7|TRBD2|17
CASSFGLAGRSSYEQYF
TGTGCCAGCAGTTTCGGACTAGCGGGTCGGAGCTCCTACGAGCAGTACTTC
>TRBV2|.|TRBJ1-2|TRBD1|17
CASSGFWDRGMIFGYTF
TGTGCCAGCAGTGGTTTTTGGGACAGGGGGATGATTTTCGGCTACACCTTC
>TRBV11-2|many|TRBJ2-2|TRBD2|16
CASRRTSSPGVGELFF
TGTGCCAGCAGGAGGACTAGTTCGCCGGGGGTCGGGGAGCTGTTTTTT
>TRBV19|.|TRBJ1-2|.|12
CASNDGNYGYTF
TGTGCCAGTAACGACGGTAACTATGGCTACACCTTC
>TRBV6-2/TRBV6-3|many|TRBJ2-5|TRBD1|14
CASSTGTGTETQYF
TGTGCCAGCAGCACCGGGACAGGGACAGAGACCCAGTACTTC
>TRBV27|few|TRBJ1-1|.|12
CASSFGGGTAFF
TGTGCCAGCAGTTTTGGGGGGGGGACGGCTTTCTTT
>TRBV4-1|few|TRBJ2-2|TRBD2|16
CASSQDLGLAFGELFF
TGCGCCAGCAGCCAAGATCTGGGACTAGCATTCGGGGAGCTGTTTTTT
>TRBV20-1|many|TRBJ2-1|TRBD2|14
CSATPSGSGDEQFF
TGCAGTGCTACCCCTAGCGGGAGTGGGGATGAGCAGTTCTTC
>TRBV28|.|TRBJ2-1|.|12
CASSSGRGEQFF
TGTGCCAGCAGTTCCGGCAGGGGAGAGCAGTTCTTC
>TRBV4-2|few|TRBJ2-1|TRBD1|15
CASSQESQGAHEQFF
TGTGCCAGCAGCCAAGAGTCGCAGGGGGCCCATGAGCAGTTCTTC
>TRBV27|few|TRBJ1-2|.|13
CASSPPGWRGYTF
TGTGCCAGCAGCCCACCCGGGTGGAGGGGCTACACCTTC
>TRBV6-5|.|TRBJ2-1|TRBD2|16
CASSYGGASGRNEQFF
TGTGCCAGCAGTTACGGGGGGGCTAGCGGGAGGAATGAGCAGTTCTTC
>TRBV6-2/TRBV6-3|few|TRBJ1-2|.|15
CASSYSKGAEEGYTF
TGTGCCAGCAGTTACTCGAAAGGGGCGGAGGAGGGCTACACCTTC
>TRBV23-1|.|TRBJ1-1|.|14
CASSRRLIDTEAFF
TGCGCCAGCAGTAGAAGATTGATAGACACTGAAGCTTTCTTT
>TRBV6-2/TRBV6-3|.|TRBJ2-1|.|13
CVSSESLRHEQFF
TGTGTCAGCAGTGAATCGTTGAGGCATGAGCAGTTCTTC
>TRBV7-2|few|TRBJ1-5|.|16
CASSLEVIRSNQPQHF
TGTGCCAGCAGCTTAGAGGTGATTAGGAGCAATCAGCCCCAGCATTTT
>TRBV7-3|.|TRBJ2-7|TRBD2|15
CASSLSSGRSYEQYF
TGTGCCAGCAGCTTGAGTAGCGGGCGCTCCTACGAGCAGTACTTC
>TRBV28|few|TRBJ1-5|.|14
CASRQGLPNQPQHF
TGTGCCAGCAGACAGGGACTCCCCAATCAGCCCCAGCATTTT
>TRBV5-1|few|TRBJ2-1|TRBD2|16
CASSWMLAGVYNEQFF
TGCGCCAGCAGCTGGATGCTAGCGGGGGTCTACAATGAGCAGTTCTTC
>TRBV7-2|.|TRBJ2-1|TRBD2|14
CASSARGTSFEQFF
TGTGCCAGCAGCGCCCGCGGGACTAGCTTTGAGCAGTTCTTC
>TRBV7-9|few|TRBJ1-2|.|14
CASSLAAEGYGYTF
TGTGCCAGCAGCTTAGCGGCGGAGGGATATGGCTACACCTTC
>TRBV11-3|many|TRBJ2-2|.|17
CASSLGLEGVFTGELFF
TGTGCCAGCAGCCTCGGGCTGGAGGGAGTTTTCACCGGGGAGCTGTTTTTT
>TRBV6-2/TRBV6-3|.|TRBJ2-2|TRBD1|14
CASSSLQGAGELFF
TGTGCCAGCAGTTCCCTACAGGGGGCCGGGGAGCTGTTTTTT
>TRBV10-3|.|TRBJ2-7|.|15
CAISGDRGSGYEQYF
TGTGCCATCAGTGGGGACCGGGGCAGCGGCTACGAGCAGTACTTC
>TRBV7-9|.|TRBJ2-5|.|15
CTSSRGRSGEETQYF
TGTACCAGCAGCCGCGGACGGAGCGGAGAAGAGACCCAGTACTTC
>TRBV7-2|.|TRBJ2-7|TRBD1|15
CASSLGTGIGYEQYF
TGTGCCAGCAGCCTAGGGACAGGGATCGGCTACGAGCAGTACTTC
>TRBV7-9|.|TRBJ1-2|TRBD1|14
CASSLAGTGDGYTF
TGTGCCAGCAGCTTAGCGGGGACAGGGGATGGCTACACCTTC
>TRBV9|.|TRBJ1-5|.|15
CASSVGQNSNQPQHF
TGTGCCAGCAGCGTAGGACAGAATAGCAATCAGCCCCAGCATTTT
>TRBV5-4|few|TRBJ2-3|.|15
CASRLDSHGTDTQYF
TGTGCCAGCAGACTTGACAGCCATGGCACAGATACGCAGTATTTT
>TRBV7-8|many|TRBJ1-1|.|14
CASSSSPTNTEAFF
TGTGCCAGCAGCTCCTCCCCCACGAACACTGAAGCTTTCTTT
>TRBV12-3/TRBV12-4|many|TRBJ2-1|TRBD2|16
CASSGTIVEIYNEQFF
TGTGCCAGCTCCGGGACTATCGTTGAAATCTACAATGAGCAGTTCTTC
>TRBV7-9|.|TRBJ1-3|.|14
CASSEDSPGNTIYF
TGTGCCAGCAGCGAGGACAGTCCCGGAAACACCATATATTTT
>TRBV11-1|few|TRBJ1-6|.|16
CASSLYEDSYNSPLHF
TGTGCCAGCAGCTTATACGAAGACTCCTATAATTCACCCCTCCACTTT
>TRBV4-2|.|TRBJ1-1|TRBD1|14
CASSTATGSPEAFF
TGTGCCAGCAGCACAGCGACAGGGTCCCCTGAAGCTTTCTTT
>TRBV24-1|few|TRBJ2-3|.|14
CATSAKGWTDTQYF
TGTGCCACCAGTGCGAAGGGATGGACAGATACGCAGTATTTT
>TRBV4-3|few|TRBJ2-2|.|19
CASSQSLTGWGGNTGELFF
TGCGCCAGCAGCCAATCGCTGACAGGTTGGGGCGGGAACACCGGGGAGCTGTTTTTT
>TRBV24-1|.|TRBJ2-3|TRBD2|19
CATSDLRGNGGLATDTQYF
TGTGCCACCAGTGATTTGCGGGGAAACGGGGGACTAGCAACAGATACGCAGTATTTT
>TRBV7-6|many|TRBJ2-2|.|16
CASTPLDSFGSGELFF
TGTGCCAGCACCCCCCTGGACAGCTTCGGTTCCGGGGAGCTGTTTTTT
>TRBV7-3|.|TRBJ2-1|TRBD1|14
CASSFGTASNEQFF
TGTGCCAGCAGCTTCGGGACAGCATCCAATGAGCAGTTCTTC
>TRBV14|few|TRBJ2-1|.|11
CASSYYNEQFF
TGTGCCAGCAGCTATTACAATGAGCAGTTCTTC
>TRBV7-9|.|TRBJ1-5|TRBD1|15
CASSLDREGAQPQHF
TGTGCCAGCAGCTTAGACAGGGAGGGGGCTCAGCCCCAGCATTTT
>TRBV7-2|many|TRBJ2-2|TRBD2|16
CASSLGTSGRTGELFF
TGTGCCAGCAGCTTAGGAACTAGCGGGAGGACCGGGGAGCTGTTTTTT
>TRBV11-2|.|TRBJ2-7|TRBD2|14
CASSLQAGGHEQYF
TGTGCCAGCAGCTTACAAGCGGGAGGCCACGAGCAGTACTTC
>TRBV6-2/TRBV6-3|.|TRBJ2-5|TRBD2|17
CASSYPMSGRAKETQYF
TGTGCCAGCAGTTACCCCATGAGCGGGAGGGCTAAAGAGACCCAGTACTTC